This T cell receptor beta chain stems from a study of blood T cell repertoires in COVID-19. In the source study's methods: Reference gene primer amplification in the assay estimated nucleated cell counts. Measured with immunoSEQ multiplex PCR; TCRdb has only the in-frame clones, and not every one. V and J calls and clone size are those listed in that table; D and trimming were worked out from the DNA. The sample comprises under 350,000 clones, 80% to 95% of which are singletons, and roughly 6.8% rests with the top ten. V lost 0 bases and J lost 9, with 15 bases in between. CDR3 length equals 16 residues. Per germline, CDR1 LGHDT and CDR2 YNNKEL (reference sequence). Enrolment of Seattle patients took place during active infection, and they were followed longitudinally.

The TCR was taken from a woman in her thirties with COVID-19, enrolled during active disease. The specimen was peripheral blood. V gene TRBV3-1 (or the pseudogene TRBV3-2) combines with J gene TRBJ1-6; the D is unclear. This chain's CDR3 is CASSQERAPGSSPLHF. The CDR3 nucleotides are TGTGCCAGCAGCCAAGAGAGAGCTCCCGGTAGTTCACCCCTCCACTTT.